This T cell receptor (beta chain) was recovered during a study of blood T cell repertoires in COVID-19. Study context: The cDNA or gDNA used as material had been derived from T cells, B-cell-depleted T cells, or PBMCs.

The repertoire was sequenced with immunoSEQ multiplex PCR; TCRdb's copy has only in-frame clones and lacks some. Here the sample spans about 71,000 clones, around 83% being singletons. Losses at the gene ends were 6 bases for V and 1 base for J; bases not matched to a gene: 10. The CDR3 runs 16 residues. Germline CDR1 SGHTA, CDR2 FQGNSA. The sequenced sample was peripheral blood. This chain uses TRBV7-2 with TRBJ2-5; 8 bases match TRBD2. This TCR was sampled from a man younger than 40 with COVID-19, enrolled during active disease. The CDR3 DNA follows: TGTGCCAGCAGTCAAGTCTGGGCGGGAGGCCAAGAGACCCAGTACTTC. Protein product: CASSQVWAGGQETQYF.